The present TCR beta chain was sequenced within a study of blood T cell repertoires in COVID-19. Study in general: Samples of COVID-19 (acute and convalescent) were obtained from the United States, Italy and Spain. T cells, B-cell-depleted T cells, or PBMCs supplied cDNA or gDNA.

Per the authors' pipeline: Quantification of nucleated cells was approximated via reference gene primer amplification. Assay used: immunoSEQ multiplex PCR; TCRdb lists only in-frame clones, some missing. The V and J calls and the clone size are those of that table, but D and trimming were determined from the DNA. The sample holds some 110,000 clones, approximately 83% seen once. Germline V CDR1 and CDR2: PRHDT, FYEKMQ (reference sequence). V lost 5 bases and J lost 4; bases outside the gene matches: 17. CDR3 length equals 17 residues. The chain recombines TRBV13 with TRBJ2-7; 7 bases match TRBD2. The source material was peripheral blood. This clonotype was obtained from a woman in her 70s with acute or convalescent COVID-19. CDR3 nucleotides: TGTGCCAGCAGCCTTTTAGGCTGGCGGGAGACGGTATACGAGCAGTACTTC. Translated: CASSLLGWRETVYEQYF.